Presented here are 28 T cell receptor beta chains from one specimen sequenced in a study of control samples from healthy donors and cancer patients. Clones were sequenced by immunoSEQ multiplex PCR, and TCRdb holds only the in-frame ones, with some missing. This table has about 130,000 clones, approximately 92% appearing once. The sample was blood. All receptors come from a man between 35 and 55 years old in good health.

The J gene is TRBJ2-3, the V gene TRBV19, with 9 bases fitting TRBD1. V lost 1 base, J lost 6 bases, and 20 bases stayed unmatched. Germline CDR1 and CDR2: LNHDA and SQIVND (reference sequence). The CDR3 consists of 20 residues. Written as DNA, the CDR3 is TGTGCCAGTAGTATAGTTTCCCGTGTATGGGGGACAGGGAGTTTGGATACGCAGTATTTT. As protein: CASSIVSRVWGTGSLDTQYF.

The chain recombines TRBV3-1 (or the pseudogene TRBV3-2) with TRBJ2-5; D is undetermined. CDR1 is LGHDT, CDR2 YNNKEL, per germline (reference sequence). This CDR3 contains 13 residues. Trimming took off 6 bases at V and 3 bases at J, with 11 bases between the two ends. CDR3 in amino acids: CASSSRVKETQYF. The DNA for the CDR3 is TGTGCCAGCAGTAGTAGGGTCAAAGAGACCCAGTACTTC.

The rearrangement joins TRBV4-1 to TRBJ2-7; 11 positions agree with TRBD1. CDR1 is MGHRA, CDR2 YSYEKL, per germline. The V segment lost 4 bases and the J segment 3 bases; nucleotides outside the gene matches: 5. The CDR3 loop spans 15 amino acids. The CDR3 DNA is TGCGCCAGCAGCCGCACCGGGACAGGGGGCTACGAGCAGTACTTC. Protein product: CASSRTGTGGYEQYF.

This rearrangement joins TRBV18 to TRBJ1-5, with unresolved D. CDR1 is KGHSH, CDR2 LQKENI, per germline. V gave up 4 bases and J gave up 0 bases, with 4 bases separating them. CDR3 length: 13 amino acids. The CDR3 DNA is TGTGCCAGCTCACGTGATAGCAATCAGCCCCAGCATTTT. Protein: CASSRDSNQPQHF.

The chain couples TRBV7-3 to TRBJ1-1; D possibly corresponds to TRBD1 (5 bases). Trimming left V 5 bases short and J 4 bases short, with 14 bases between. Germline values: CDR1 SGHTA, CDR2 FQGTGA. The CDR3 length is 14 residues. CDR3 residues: CASSQGRGSTEAFF. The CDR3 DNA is TGTGCCAGCAGCCAGGGAAGGGGAAGCACTGAAGCTTTCTTT.

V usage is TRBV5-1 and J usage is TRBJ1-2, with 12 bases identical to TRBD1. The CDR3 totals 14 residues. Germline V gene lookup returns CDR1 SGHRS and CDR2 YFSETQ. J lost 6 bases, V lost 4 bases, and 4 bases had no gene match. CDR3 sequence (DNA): TGCGCCAGCAGCCTGGGACAGGGGGCGCATGGCTACACCTTC. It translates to CASSLGQGAHGYTF.

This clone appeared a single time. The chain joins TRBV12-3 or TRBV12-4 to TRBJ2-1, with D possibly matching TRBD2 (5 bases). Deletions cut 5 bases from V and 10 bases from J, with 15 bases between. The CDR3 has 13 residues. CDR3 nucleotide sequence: TGTGCCAGCAGTGAGGGCCCCACGAAAGAGCAGTTCTTC. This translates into CASSEGPTKEQFF.

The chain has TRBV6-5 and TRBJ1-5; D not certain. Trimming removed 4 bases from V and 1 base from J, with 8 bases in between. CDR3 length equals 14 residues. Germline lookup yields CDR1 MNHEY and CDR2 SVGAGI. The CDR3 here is CASSLTQSNQPQHF. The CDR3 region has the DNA TGTGCCAGCAGTTTGACGCAGAGCAATCAGCCCCAGCATTTT.

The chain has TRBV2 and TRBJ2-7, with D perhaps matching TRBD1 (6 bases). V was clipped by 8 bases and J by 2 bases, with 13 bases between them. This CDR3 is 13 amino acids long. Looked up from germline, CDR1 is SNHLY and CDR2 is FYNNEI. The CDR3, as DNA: TGTGCCAGCGAAATGACAGGAACCTACGAGCAGTACTTC. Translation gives CASEMTGTYEQYF.

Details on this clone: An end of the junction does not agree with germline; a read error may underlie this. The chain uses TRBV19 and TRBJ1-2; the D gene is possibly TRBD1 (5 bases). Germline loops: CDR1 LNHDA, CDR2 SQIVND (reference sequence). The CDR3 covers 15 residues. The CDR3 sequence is CASSIGRQLNYGHTF. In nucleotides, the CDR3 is TGTGCCAGTAGTATAGGTCGACAGCTTAACTATGGCCACACCTTC.

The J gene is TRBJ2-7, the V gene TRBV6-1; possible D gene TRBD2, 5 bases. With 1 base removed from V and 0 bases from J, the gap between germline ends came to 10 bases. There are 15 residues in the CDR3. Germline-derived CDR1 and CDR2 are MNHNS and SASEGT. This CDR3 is CASSEGGSSSYEQYF. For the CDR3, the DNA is TGTGCCAGCAGTGAAGGCGGGTCAAGCTCCTACGAGCAGTACTTC.

CDR3: CASSLFEAGGNSPLHF. CDR3 DNA sequence: TGCGCCAGCAGCTTGTTTGAGGCAGGGGGAAATTCACCCCTCCACTTT. The chain links TRBV5-1 to TRBJ1-6; 7 nucleotides align to TRBD1. The CDR3 contains 16 residues. Germline loops: CDR1 SGHRS, CDR2 YFSETQ. The junction had 8 bases not matched to a gene; V was cut back by 1 base and J by 7 bases.

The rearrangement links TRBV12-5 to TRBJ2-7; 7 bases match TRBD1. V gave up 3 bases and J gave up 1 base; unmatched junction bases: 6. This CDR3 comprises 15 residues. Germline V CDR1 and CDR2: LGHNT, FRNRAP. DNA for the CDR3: TGTGCTAGTGGTTTTGTTCGGGACAGATCCTACGAGCAGTACTTC. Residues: CASGFVRDRSYEQYF.

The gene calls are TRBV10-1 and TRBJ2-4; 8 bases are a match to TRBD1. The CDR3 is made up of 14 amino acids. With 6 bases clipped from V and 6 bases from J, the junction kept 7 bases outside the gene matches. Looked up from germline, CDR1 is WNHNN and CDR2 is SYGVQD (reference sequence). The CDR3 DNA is TGCGCCAGCAGCCTCGGACAGGGCCGAAACATTCAGTACTTC. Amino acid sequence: CASSLGQGRNIQYF.

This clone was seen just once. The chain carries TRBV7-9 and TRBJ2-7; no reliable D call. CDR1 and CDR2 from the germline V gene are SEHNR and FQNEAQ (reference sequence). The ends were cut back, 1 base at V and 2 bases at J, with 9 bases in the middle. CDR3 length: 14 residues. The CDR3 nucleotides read TGTGCCAGCAGCTTAGATTCGAGGACCTACGAGCAGTACTTC. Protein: CASSLDSRTYEQYF.

Here the CDR3 reads CASSSRMGRANEKLFF. The CDR3, as DNA: TGTGCCAGCAGTTCGCGTATGGGGCGAGCTAATGAAAAACTGTTTTTT. This rearrangement joins TRBV28 to TRBJ1-4, with TRBD1 as a possible D gene (5 bases). This CDR3 spans 16 amino acids. Germline CDR1 reads MDHEN; CDR2 reads SYDVKM. V was clipped by 4 bases and J by 3 bases, with 15 bases between them.

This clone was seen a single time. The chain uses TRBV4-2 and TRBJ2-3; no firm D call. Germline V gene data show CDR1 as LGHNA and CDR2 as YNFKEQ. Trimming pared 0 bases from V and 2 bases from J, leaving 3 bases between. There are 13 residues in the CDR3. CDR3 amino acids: CASSQEATDTQYF. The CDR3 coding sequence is TGTGCCAGCAGCCAAGAGGCCACAGATACGCAGTATTTT.

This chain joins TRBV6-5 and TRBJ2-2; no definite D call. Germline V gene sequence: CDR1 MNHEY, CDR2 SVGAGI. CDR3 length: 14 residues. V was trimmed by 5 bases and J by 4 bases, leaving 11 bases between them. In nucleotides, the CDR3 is TGTGCCAGCAGTACCACCGACGGCACCGGGGAGCTGTTTTTT. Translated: CASSTTDGTGELFF.

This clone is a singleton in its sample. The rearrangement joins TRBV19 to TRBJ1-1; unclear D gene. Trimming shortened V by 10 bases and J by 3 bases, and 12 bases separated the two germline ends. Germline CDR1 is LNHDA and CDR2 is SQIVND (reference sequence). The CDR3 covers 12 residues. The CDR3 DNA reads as TGTGCCACCTCTTTGAGGGACACTGAAGCTTTCTTT. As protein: CATSLRDTEAFF.

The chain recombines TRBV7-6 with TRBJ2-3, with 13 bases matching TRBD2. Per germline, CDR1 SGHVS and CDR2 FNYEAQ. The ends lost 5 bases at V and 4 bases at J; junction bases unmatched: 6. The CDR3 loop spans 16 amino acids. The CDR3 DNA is TGTGCCAGCAGCATAGGGACTAGCGGGGAGGCAGATACGCAGTATTTT. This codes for CASSIGTSGEADTQYF.

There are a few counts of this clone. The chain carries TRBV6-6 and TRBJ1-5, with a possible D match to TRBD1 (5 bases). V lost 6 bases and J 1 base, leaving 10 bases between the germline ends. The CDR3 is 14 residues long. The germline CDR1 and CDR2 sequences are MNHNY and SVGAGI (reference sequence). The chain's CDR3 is CASSPDTSNQPQHF. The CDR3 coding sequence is TGTGCCAGCAGCCCGGACACCAGCAATCAGCCCCAGCATTTT.

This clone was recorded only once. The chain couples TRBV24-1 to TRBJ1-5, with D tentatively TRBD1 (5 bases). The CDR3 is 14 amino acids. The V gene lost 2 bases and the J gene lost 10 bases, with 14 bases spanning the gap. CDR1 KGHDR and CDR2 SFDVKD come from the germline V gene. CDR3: CATSDSGTADPQHF. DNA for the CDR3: TGTGCCACCAGTGATTCGGGGACGGCAGATCCCCAGCATTTT.

CDR3 sequence: CASSLGHVLAGGSSYEQYF. DNA for the CDR3: TGTGCCAGCAGCTTAGGCCATGTACTTGCAGGGGGAAGCTCCTACGAGCAGTACTTC. This sequence joins TRBV11-2 and TRBJ2-7; 7 bases map to TRBD1. V trimming: 1 base; J trimming: 0 bases; junction bases outside the gene matches: 15. Germline loops: CDR1 SGHAT, CDR2 FQNNGV. The CDR3 contains 19 residues.

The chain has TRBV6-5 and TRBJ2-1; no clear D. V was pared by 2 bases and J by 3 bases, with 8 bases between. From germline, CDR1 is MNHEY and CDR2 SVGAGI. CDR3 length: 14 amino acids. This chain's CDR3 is CASSYRALYNEQFF. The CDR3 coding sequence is TGTGCCAGCAGTTACAGGGCTCTCTACAATGAGCAGTTCTTC.

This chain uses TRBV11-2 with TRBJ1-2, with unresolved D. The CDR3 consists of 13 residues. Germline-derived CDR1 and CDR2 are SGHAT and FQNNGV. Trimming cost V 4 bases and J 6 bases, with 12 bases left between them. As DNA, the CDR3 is TGTGCCAGCAGCTCCCGTACTTTCGATGGCTACACCTTC. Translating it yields CASSSRTFDGYTF.

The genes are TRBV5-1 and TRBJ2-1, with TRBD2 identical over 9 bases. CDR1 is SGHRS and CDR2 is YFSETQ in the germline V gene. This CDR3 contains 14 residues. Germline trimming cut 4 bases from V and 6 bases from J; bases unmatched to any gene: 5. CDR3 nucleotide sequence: TGCGCCAGCAGCCGACTAGCGGTTGGCAATGAGCAGTTCTTC. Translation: CASSRLAVGNEQFF. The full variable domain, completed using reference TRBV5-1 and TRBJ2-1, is KAGVTQTPRYLIKTRGQQVTLSCSPISGHRSVSWYQQTPGQGLQFLFEYFSETQRNKGNFPGRFSGRQFSNSRSEMNVSTLELGDSALYLCASSRLAVGNEQFFGPGTRLTVL.

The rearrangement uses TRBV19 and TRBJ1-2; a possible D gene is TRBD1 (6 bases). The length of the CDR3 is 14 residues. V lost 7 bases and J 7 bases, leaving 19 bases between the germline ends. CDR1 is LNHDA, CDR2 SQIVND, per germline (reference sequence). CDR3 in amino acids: CASTSTDSSSGYTF. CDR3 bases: TGTGCCAGTACCTCGACGGACAGTAGCTCTGGCTACACCTTC.

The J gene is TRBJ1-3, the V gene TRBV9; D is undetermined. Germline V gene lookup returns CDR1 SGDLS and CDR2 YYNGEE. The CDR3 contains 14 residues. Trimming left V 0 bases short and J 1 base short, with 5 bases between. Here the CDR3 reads CASSVVESGNTIYF. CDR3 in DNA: TGTGCCAGCAGCGTAGTCGAGTCTGGAAACACCATATATTTT.